This T cell receptor (beta chain) was observed in a study of blood T cells in healthy people across ages. Regarding the study as a whole: Total diversity from one million sequenced T cells was likely underestimated.

This CDR3 contains 13 residues. Trimming removed 2 bases at V and 8 bases at J, with 12 bases between. Germline-derived CDR1 and CDR2 are ENHRY and SYGVKD. Combining a sample-barcoded 5' primer with a J-beta primer mix, a second PCR ran for about 7 to 11 cycles. Paired-end reads containing CDR3 totaled no fewer than 2.5 million for each sample. TCRdb recomputed calls from the 5' RACE reads with MiXCR, one row per CDR3 protein. The table includes under 1 million distinct CDR3 sequences, more than 40% detected once. To note about this clonotype: Its antigen remains unknown.

The sample taken for sequencing was blood. This chain uses TRBV10-3 with TRBJ1-2; D is possibly TRBD1 (5 bases). This clonotype originated in a man in his 60s in good health. This CDR3 reads CAISEGRELGYTF. In DNA, the CDR3 is TGTGCCATCAGTGAGGGCAGGGAACTCGGCTACACCTTC.